These 3 T cell receptor beta chains share one sample of origin, sequenced in a study of OX40 agonist ivuxolimab in advanced cancers. Sequencing used immunoSEQ multiplex PCR; TCRdb keeps in-frame clones, though not all of them. The data contain about 70,000 clones, around four fifths of them singletons. Sequenced here: CD4+ or CD8+ T cells sorted from blood, sampled in a trial of the OX40 agonist ivuxolimab. The source is an adult with an advanced solid tumor such as melanoma, head and neck, liver or kidney cancer.

This clone has only a few counts. The chain recombines TRBV5-1 with TRBJ2-1; 7 bases match TRBD1. The trim removed 0 bases at V and 8 bases at J, leaving 8 bases unmatched. CDR1 is SGHRS and CDR2 is YFSETQ in the germline V gene. This CDR3 is 15 amino acids long. CDR3 bases: TGCGCCAGCAGCTTGGTACAGGGGTTAGTAGATGAGCAGTTCTTC. Translating it yields CASSLVQGLVDEQFF.

This clone was detected only once. The gene calls are TRBV7-9 and TRBJ1-2; possible D gene TRBD1, 6 bases. Germline CDR1 and CDR2: SEHNR and FQNEAQ (reference sequence). V was clipped by 5 bases and J by 8 bases, with 18 bases between them. The CDR3 loop spans 14 amino acids. This CDR3 reads CASSIQTTGWGYTF. CDR3 bases: TGTGCCAGCAGCATCCAAACCACAGGGTGGGGCTACACCTTC.

V usage is TRBV5-1 and J usage is TRBJ1-1, with 8 nucleotides matching TRBD1. Germline values: CDR1 SGHRS, CDR2 YFSETQ. The CDR3 runs 17 residues. The trim removed 4 bases at V and 5 bases at J, leaving 16 bases unmatched. The CDR3 sequence: CASSPSLAGGPGTEAFF. CDR3 bases: TGCGCCAGCAGCCCCAGCCTTGCAGGGGGCCCGGGAACTGAAGCTTTCTTT.